The next 14 T cell receptor beta chains were all read from a single sample in a study of blood T cell repertoires in COVID-19. Clones were sequenced by immunoSEQ multiplex PCR, and TCRdb holds only the in-frame ones, with some missing. The sample includes some 390,000 clones, about 90% of them seen just once. Sample: peripheral blood. The source of these receptors is a woman in her fifties or sixties with COVID-19, enrolled during active disease.

V usage is TRBV28 and J usage is TRBJ2-7; TRBD1 aligns across 8 bases. The V and J ends lost 6 bases and 3 bases, in that order; junction bases with no gene match: 10. The CDR3 covers 15 residues. CDR1 and CDR2 from the germline V gene are MDHEN and SYDVKM. The CDR3 region is CASSPGQGPHYEQYF. CDR3 DNA: TGTGCCAGCAGCCCCGGACAGGGACCCCACTACGAGCAGTACTTC.

The chain recombines TRBV4-1 with TRBJ1-1; no definite D call. There are 13 residues in the CDR3. V shed 4 bases and J shed 1 base, with 7 bases lying between them. The germline V gene encodes CDR1 MGHRA and CDR2 YSYEKL. CDR3 coding DNA: TGCGCCAGCAGCCTCCACAGGAACACTGAAGCTTTCTTT. Its translation: CASSLHRNTEAFF.

This clone was seen just once. The chain links TRBV6-5 to TRBJ1-2; 10 bases are shared with TRBD1. The CDR3 is made up of 14 amino acids. Germline-derived CDR1 and CDR2 are MNHEY and SVGAGI. V dropped 6 bases and J dropped 4; count of bases not matched to a gene: 5. The CDR3 region is CASRGQGGGYGYTF. The CDR3 DNA reads as TGTGCCAGCAGAGGACAGGGGGGAGGCTATGGCTACACCTTC.

The chain has TRBV28 and TRBJ1-3, with D perhaps TRBD1 (5 bases). The length of the CDR3 is 15 residues. V was clipped by 6 bases and J by 0 bases, with 12 bases between them. CDR1 is MDHEN and CDR2 is SYDVKM in the germline V gene. The CDR3 sequence is CASSKGHFSGNTIYF. CDR3 coding DNA: TGTGCCAGCAGCAAGGGGCATTTCTCTGGAAACACCATATATTTT.

The chain uses TRBV5-1 and TRBJ1-1; D possibly corresponds to TRBD1 (6 bases). This CDR3 spans 15 amino acids. CDR1 SGHRS and CDR2 YFSETQ come from the germline V gene. The ends were cut back, 0 bases at V and 1 base at J, with 10 bases in the middle. The CDR3, as DNA: TGCGCCAGCAGCTTGGCCGTACAGGGGAACACTGAAGCTTTCTTT. Its translation: CASSLAVQGNTEAFF.

The CDR3 is CASTTPQTGDYEQYF. The DNA for the CDR3 is TGTGCCAGCACCACCCCTCAGACAGGGGACTACGAGCAGTACTTC. The chain carries TRBV28 and TRBJ2-7; 8 bases map to TRBD1. The germline V gene encodes CDR1 MDHEN and CDR2 SYDVKM. The V gene end was trimmed by 7 bases and the J gene end by 3 bases; junction bases not matched to a gene: 11. This CDR3 is 15 amino acids long.

V is TRBV18 and J is TRBJ1-3; 9 bases are a match to TRBD1. CDR1 KGHSH and CDR2 LQKENI come from the germline V gene. This CDR3 is 16 amino acids long. J was trimmed by 2 bases and V by 3 bases; bases with no gene match: 5. The CDR3: CASSPVGQGPGNTIYF. The CDR3 DNA reads as TGTGCCAGCTCACCCGTCGGACAGGGGCCTGGAAACACCATATATTTT.

The rearrangement uses TRBV5-6 and TRBJ1-2; 8 bases align to TRBD1. V lost 4 bases to trimming and J lost 1 base; unmatched junction nucleotides: 6. The germline gives CDR1 SGHDT, CDR2 YYEEEE. There are 15 residues in the CDR3. Here the CDR3 reads CASSPPGQVNYGYTF. The DNA of the CDR3 is TGTGCCAGCAGCCCACCGGGACAGGTTAACTATGGCTACACCTTC.

The J gene is TRBJ1-6, the V gene TRBV5-6, with D possibly TRBD1 on 5 matching bases. V lost 5 bases and J lost 9, with 15 bases in between. Germline V gene data show CDR1 as SGHDT and CDR2 as YYEEEE. The CDR3 extends over 14 amino acids. CDR3 sequence reads: CASSRGDSSSPLHF. Written as DNA, the CDR3 is TGTGCCAGCAGTCGGGGGGACTCGAGTTCACCCCTCCACTTT.

The V call is TRBV4-1, the J call TRBJ1-5; weak D call: TRBD1 (5 bases). The V and J ends lost 3 bases and 6 bases respectively, with 15 bases between them. The germline V gene has CDR1 MGHRA and CDR2 YSYEKL. The CDR3 sequence is 15 residues long. CDR3 protein: CASSHGSGQGQPQHF. Here the CDR3 DNA reads TGCGCCAGCAGCCATGGCTCCGGGCAGGGTCAGCCCCAGCATTTT.

The chain is built from TRBV7-9 and TRBJ2-7; tentatively, D is TRBD2 (6 bases). The ends were cut back, 1 base at V and 4 bases at J, with 11 bases in the middle. Germline V gene data show CDR1 as SEHNR and CDR2 as FQNEAQ (reference sequence). The CDR3 runs 14 residues. In DNA form, the CDR3 reads TGTGCCAGCAGCTTAGGGGCGGGGCCGTACGAGCAGTACTTC. It specifies CASSLGAGPYEQYF. Together with reference TRBV7-9 and TRBJ2-7, the CDR3 gives the full variable domain: DTGVSQNPRHKITKRGQNVTFRCDPISEHNRLYWYRQTLGQGPEFLTYFQNEAQLEKSRLLSDRFSAERPKGSFSTLEIQRTEQGDSAMYLCASSLGAGPYEQYFGPGTRLTVT.

This chain uses TRBV18 with TRBJ1-5; TRBD1 agrees at 7 bases. The CDR3 loop spans 15 amino acids. Per the germline V gene, CDR1 is KGHSH and CDR2 is LQKENI. The V segment lost 1 base and the J segment 3 bases; nucleotides outside the gene matches: 3. The CDR3 reads CASSPRQGDNQPQHF. CDR3 DNA sequence: TGTGCCAGCTCACCACGGCAGGGGGACAATCAGCCCCAGCATTTT.

The V call is TRBV7-2, the J call TRBJ2-1; 11 nucleotides line up with TRBD2. The germline V gene has CDR1 SGHTA and CDR2 FQGNSA. The CDR3 is 15 amino acids. V lost 3 bases to trimming and J lost 7 bases; unmatched junction nucleotides: 5. The CDR3 bases are TGTGCCAGCAGCTTTAGCGGGGGGGACTTAAATGAGCAGTTCTTC. Its protein is CASSFSGGDLNEQFF.

This clone has only a few counts. The chain has TRBV7-3 and TRBJ2-2; D gene uncertain. V was pared by 2 bases and J by 4 bases, with 8 bases between. Germline-derived CDR1 and CDR2 are SGHTA and FQGTGA. CDR3 length: 14 amino acids. The CDR3 DNA reads as TGTGCCAGCAGCTTAGCCCCCAGCACCGGGGAGCTGTTTTTT. This encodes CASSLAPSTGELFF.